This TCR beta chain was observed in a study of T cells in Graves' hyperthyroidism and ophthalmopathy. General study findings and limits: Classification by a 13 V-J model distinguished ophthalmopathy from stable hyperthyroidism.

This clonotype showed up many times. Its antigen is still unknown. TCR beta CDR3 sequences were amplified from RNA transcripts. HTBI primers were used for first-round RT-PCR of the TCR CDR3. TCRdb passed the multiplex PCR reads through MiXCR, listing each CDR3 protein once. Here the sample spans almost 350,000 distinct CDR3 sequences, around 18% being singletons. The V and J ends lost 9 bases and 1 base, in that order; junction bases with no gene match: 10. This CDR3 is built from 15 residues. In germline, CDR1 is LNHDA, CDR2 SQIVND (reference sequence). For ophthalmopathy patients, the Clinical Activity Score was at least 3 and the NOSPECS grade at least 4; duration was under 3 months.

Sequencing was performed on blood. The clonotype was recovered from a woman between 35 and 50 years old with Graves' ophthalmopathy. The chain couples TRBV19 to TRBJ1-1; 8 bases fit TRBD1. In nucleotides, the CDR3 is TGTGCCAGCACCATCCCCGGGACAGGGAACACTGAAGCTTTCTTT. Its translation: CASTIPGTGNTEAFF.